These T cell receptor beta chains were read from a single sample in a study of cytomegalovirus exposure and HLA in healthy donors. Sequencing used immunoSEQ multiplex PCR; TCRdb keeps in-frame clones, though not all of them. The sample gives around 200,000 clones, roughly 70% of which show up once; about 2.8% is in the top ten. The sequencing input was PBMCs. The receptor source for this set is a middle-aged man in good health and CMV-seropositive. The CDR3 runs from the conserved cysteine through the conserved F or W. A D gene is named only where the DNA matches it firmly. Size values are once, few and many counts, or a class for expanded clones, and some rows have none.

cdr3_aa: CASTLGLEDEQFF
cdr3_nt: TGCGCCAGCACCTTGGGGCTGGAGGATGAGCAGTTCTTC
clone_size: .
j_call: TRBJ2-1
d_call: .
v_call: TRBV5-1

cdr3_aa: CASSLTWTGGAYEQYF
cdr3_nt: TGCGCCAGCAGCTTGACCTGGACAGGGGGGGCCTACGAGCAGTACTTC
clone_size: .
j_call: TRBJ2-7
d_call: TRBD1
v_call: TRBV5-1

cdr3_aa: CASSFRGWPNEQYF
cdr3_nt: TGTGCCAGCAGTTTCAGGGGCTGGCCTAACGAGCAGTACTTC
clone_size: few
j_call: TRBJ2-7
d_call: .
v_call: TRBV6-5

cdr3_aa: CASSLGGESYNEQFF
cdr3_nt: TGTGCCAGCAGCCTCGGCGGGGAGTCCTACAATGAGCAGTTCTTC
clone_size: .
j_call: TRBJ2-1
d_call: .
v_call: TRBV11-2

cdr3_aa: CASSQKGYGNTGELFF
cdr3_nt: TGTGCCAGCAGCCAAAAGGGGTACGGAAACACCGGGGAGCTGTTTTTT
clone_size: .
j_call: TRBJ2-2
d_call: .
v_call: TRBV7-9

cdr3_aa: CASSLEGGQPQHF
cdr3_nt: TGCGCCAGCAGCTTGGAGGGAGGTCAGCCCCAGCATTTT
clone_size: .
j_call: TRBJ1-5
d_call: .
v_call: TRBV5-1

cdr3_aa: CASSLITGSDEQFF
cdr3_nt: TGTGCCAGCAGCTTAATAACCGGGAGCGATGAGCAGTTCTTC
clone_size: once
j_call: TRBJ2-1
d_call: .
v_call: TRBV11-3

cdr3_aa: CASSFGNNQPQHF
cdr3_nt: TGTGCCAGCAGTTTTGGCAACAATCAGCCCCAGCATTTT
clone_size: .
j_call: TRBJ1-5
d_call: .
v_call: TRBV27

cdr3_aa: CASSLVPSEQYF
cdr3_nt: TGCGCCAGCAGCTTGGTTCCGAGCGAGCAGTACTTC
clone_size: .
j_call: TRBJ2-7
d_call: .
v_call: TRBV5-1

cdr3_aa: CASSETGFLSYEQYF
cdr3_nt: TGTGCCAGCAGTGAAACAGGGTTCCTTTCCTACGAGCAGTACTTC
clone_size: .
j_call: TRBJ2-7
d_call: .
v_call: TRBV6-1

cdr3_aa: CAGLGRGRSYEQYF
cdr3_nt: TGTGCCGGTCTAGGACGGGGAAGGTCCTACGAGCAGTACTTC
clone_size: .
j_call: TRBJ2-7
d_call: .
v_call: TRBV2

cdr3_aa: CSVEDWSDTDTQYF
cdr3_nt: TGCAGCGTTGAAGACTGGAGTGACACAGATACGCAGTATTTT
clone_size: .
j_call: TRBJ2-3
d_call: .
v_call: TRBV29-1

cdr3_aa: CSSSLGLQTQYF
cdr3_nt: TGTTCCAGCAGCTTAGGGCTCCAGACGCAGTATTTT
clone_size: .
j_call: TRBJ2-3
d_call: .
v_call: TRBV7-9

cdr3_aa: CASSLADYEQYF
cdr3_nt: TGTGCCAGCAGCTTAGCCGACTACGAGCAGTACTTC
clone_size: once
j_call: TRBJ2-7
d_call: .
v_call: TRBV7-9

cdr3_aa: CASSLGGEKPKLNQPQHF
cdr3_nt: TGTGCCAGCAGTCTGGGAGGGGAGAAGCCCAAACTAAATCAGCCCCAGCATTTT
clone_size: .
j_call: TRBJ1-5
d_call: .
v_call: TRBV14

cdr3_aa: CSVEDTSGTGDPDTQYF
cdr3_nt: TGCAGCGTTGAAGATACCTCCGGGACAGGGGACCCAGATACGCAGTATTTT
clone_size: once
j_call: TRBJ2-3
d_call: TRBD1
v_call: TRBV29-1

cdr3_aa: CASSDFGTSGGYEQFF
cdr3_nt: TGTGCCAGCAGTGACTTCGGGACTAGCGGGGGCTATGAGCAGTTCTTC
clone_size: few
j_call: TRBJ2-1
d_call: TRBD2
v_call: TRBV6-1

cdr3_aa: CASSETTGVNYEQYF
cdr3_nt: TGTGCCAGCAGTGAAACTACAGGGGTGAACTACGAGCAGTACTTC
clone_size: .
j_call: TRBJ2-7
d_call: TRBD1
v_call: TRBV6-1

cdr3_aa: CSVLPVGSGSEAFF
cdr3_nt: TGCAGCGTCCTACCAGTGGGCAGTGGATCTGAAGCTTTCTTT
clone_size: .
j_call: TRBJ1-1
d_call: .
v_call: TRBV29-1

cdr3_aa: CASSFQGGTEAFF
cdr3_nt: TGTGCCAGCAGCTTCCAGGGTGGCACTGAAGCTTTCTTT
clone_size: .
j_call: TRBJ1-1
d_call: .
v_call: TRBV7-3

cdr3_aa: CASSQTGGVGYF
cdr3_nt: TGTGCCAGCAGCCAAACAGGGGGCGTCGGGTATTTT
clone_size: .
j_call: TRBJ2-3
d_call: TRBD1
v_call: TRBV4-2

cdr3_aa: CATRTSAADTQYF
cdr3_nt: TGTGCCACGCGGACTAGCGCTGCAGATACGCAGTATTTT
clone_size: .
j_call: TRBJ2-3
d_call: TRBD2
v_call: TRBV7-2

cdr3_aa: CASSLKGGQAYTGELFF
cdr3_nt: TGCGCCAGCAGCTTAAAGGGGGGACAGGCCTACACCGGGGAGCTGTTTTTT
clone_size: .
j_call: TRBJ2-2
d_call: TRBD1
v_call: TRBV5-1

cdr3_aa: CASSYSRTGPLYGYTF
cdr3_nt: TGTGCCAGCAGTTACTCGAGGACAGGGCCGCTCTATGGCTACACCTTC
clone_size: .
j_call: TRBJ1-2
d_call: TRBD1
v_call: TRBV6-5

cdr3_aa: CASSLGTGPTGELFF
cdr3_nt: TGCGCCAGCAGCTTGGGAACAGGACCCACCGGGGAGCTGTTTTTT
clone_size: .
j_call: TRBJ2-2
d_call: .
v_call: TRBV5-1

cdr3_aa: CATSRGGQGFYTEAFF
cdr3_nt: TGTGCCACCAGCAGAGGGGGACAGGGATTCTACACTGAAGCTTTCTTT
clone_size: few
j_call: TRBJ1-1
d_call: TRBD1
v_call: TRBV15

cdr3_aa: CASSVRDRGRETQYF
cdr3_nt: TGCGCCAGCAGCGTCCGGGACAGGGGAAGGGAGACCCAGTACTTC
clone_size: once
j_call: TRBJ2-5
d_call: TRBD1
v_call: TRBV5-1

cdr3_aa: CASSYSRGQVETQYF
cdr3_nt: TGTGCCAGCAGTTACTCGAGGGGACAGGTAGAGACCCAGTACTTC
clone_size: .
j_call: TRBJ2-5
d_call: TRBD1
v_call: TRBV6-6

cdr3_aa: CASSTTSGGINEQFF
cdr3_nt: TGTGCCAGCAGCACCACTAGCGGGGGGATAAATGAGCAGTTCTTC
clone_size: .
j_call: TRBJ2-1
d_call: TRBD2
v_call: TRBV5-5

cdr3_aa: CASSTNNEQFF
cdr3_nt: TGTGCCAGCAGCACAAACAATGAGCAGTTCTTC
clone_size: .
j_call: TRBJ2-1
d_call: .
v_call: TRBV9

cdr3_aa: CASSFNPSQEFTGELFF
cdr3_nt: TGCGCCAGCAGCTTTAACCCCAGCCAGGAATTTACCGGGGAGCTGTTTTTT
clone_size: .
j_call: TRBJ2-2
d_call: .
v_call: TRBV5-1

cdr3_aa: CASSQAMRGQNEQFF
cdr3_nt: TGCGCCAGCAGCCAAGCGATGCGGGGCCAAAATGAGCAGTTCTTC
clone_size: .
j_call: TRBJ2-1
d_call: .
v_call: TRBV4-1

cdr3_aa: CASSVGQTGGFEKLFF
cdr3_nt: TGTGCCAGCAGCGTAGGACAGACAGGGGGCTTTGAAAAACTGTTTTTT
clone_size: once
j_call: TRBJ1-4
d_call: TRBD1
v_call: TRBV9

cdr3_aa: CASSVEGAGGLLHEQFF
cdr3_nt: TGTGCCAGCAGCGTAGAGGGAGCGGGGGGGCTATTACATGAGCAGTTCTTC
clone_size: few
j_call: TRBJ2-1
d_call: TRBD2
v_call: TRBV9

cdr3_aa: CASSQGSGTDTQYF
cdr3_nt: TGTGCCAGCAGCCAGGGGAGTGGGACAGATACGCAGTATTTT
clone_size: .
j_call: TRBJ2-3
d_call: .
v_call: TRBV7-9

cdr3_aa: CASSNRGPYGYTF
cdr3_nt: TGTGCCAGCAGTAACAGGGGGCCCTATGGCTACACCTTC
clone_size: .
j_call: TRBJ1-2
d_call: TRBD1
v_call: TRBV6-5

cdr3_aa: CASSRREGASTDTQYF
cdr3_nt: TGTGCCAGCAGCCGCCGAGAGGGGGCTAGCACAGATACGCAGTATTTT
clone_size: .
j_call: TRBJ2-3
d_call: TRBD1
v_call: TRBV7-2

cdr3_aa: CASSYRQGRAFF
cdr3_nt: TGTGCCAGCAGCTATCGACAGGGTCGTGCTTTCTTT
clone_size: once
j_call: TRBJ1-1
d_call: TRBD1
v_call: TRBV28

cdr3_aa: CASSKGSGQQETQYF
cdr3_nt: TGTGCCAGCAGTAAAGGAAGCGGGCAACAAGAGACCCAGTACTTC
clone_size: few
j_call: TRBJ2-5
d_call: .
v_call: TRBV2

cdr3_aa: CATFPGTRNTGELFF
cdr3_nt: TGTGCCACCTTTCCCGGGACAAGAAACACCGGGGAGCTGTTTTTT
clone_size: few
j_call: TRBJ2-2
d_call: .
v_call: TRBV7-9

cdr3_aa: CASSPTLAKNIQYF
cdr3_nt: TGTGCCAGCAGCCCGACACTAGCCAAAAACATTCAGTACTTC
clone_size: few
j_call: TRBJ2-4
d_call: .
v_call: TRBV6-5

cdr3_aa: CASRQGVGGYTF
cdr3_nt: TGCGCCAGCCGACAGGGAGTTGGTGGCTACACCTTC
clone_size: .
j_call: TRBJ1-2
d_call: TRBD1
v_call: TRBV10-2

cdr3_aa: CASTSSRISGGYTF
cdr3_nt: TGTGCCAGCACCTCGTCGCGGATTTCCGGGGGCTACACCTTC
clone_size: .
j_call: TRBJ1-2
d_call: .
v_call: TRBV6-5

cdr3_aa: CASSENRGWGQPQHF
cdr3_nt: TGTGCCAGCAGTGAGAACAGGGGCTGGGGTCAGCCCCAGCATTTT
clone_size: .
j_call: TRBJ1-5
d_call: TRBD1
v_call: TRBV6-1

cdr3_aa: CASSLAPQGLTDTQYF
cdr3_nt: TGCGCCAGCAGCTTGGCCCCTCAGGGTCTGACAGATACGCAGTATTTT
clone_size: few
j_call: TRBJ2-3
d_call: .
v_call: TRBV5-1

cdr3_aa: CASSPFTVGRDGYTF
cdr3_nt: TGTGCCAGCAGCCCCTTTACTGTAGGCAGGGATGGCTACACCTTC
clone_size: .
j_call: TRBJ1-2
d_call: .
v_call: TRBV9

cdr3_aa: CASSPITSQPQHF
cdr3_nt: TGTGCCAGCAGCCCTATAACTTCCCAGCCCCAGCATTTT
clone_size: .
j_call: TRBJ1-5
d_call: .
v_call: TRBV2

cdr3_aa: CASSFRGRGANVLTF
cdr3_nt: TGTGCCAGCAGTTTTAGGGGAAGGGGGGCCAACGTCCTGACTTTC
clone_size: .
j_call: TRBJ2-6
d_call: .
v_call: TRBV27

cdr3_aa: CASRVTGSLGNTEAFF
cdr3_nt: TGTGCCAGCAGGGTGACAGGGTCCCTGGGGAACACTGAAGCTTTCTTT
clone_size: .
j_call: TRBJ1-1
d_call: TRBD1
v_call: TRBV2

cdr3_aa: CSSSLTGIEQYF
cdr3_nt: TGTTCCAGCAGCTTAACAGGGATCGAGCAGTACTTC
clone_size: .
j_call: TRBJ2-7
d_call: .
v_call: TRBV7-9

cdr3_aa: CASTSPGGTDTQYF
cdr3_nt: TGTGCCAGTACCTCCCCTGGAGGCACAGATACGCAGTATTTT
clone_size: .
j_call: TRBJ2-3
d_call: .
v_call: TRBV19

cdr3_aa: CASSRVRGSEETQYF
cdr3_nt: TGTGCCAGCAGCCGGGTTAGGGGGTCGGAAGAGACCCAGTACTTC
clone_size: .
j_call: TRBJ2-5
d_call: .
v_call: TRBV5-6

cdr3_aa: CASSEGVSSNQPQHF
cdr3_nt: TGTGCCAGCAGTGAAGGTGTCAGTAGCAATCAGCCCCAGCATTTT
clone_size: .
j_call: TRBJ1-5
d_call: .
v_call: TRBV2

cdr3_aa: CASSPRKGLAGGSSYNEQFF
cdr3_nt: TGTGCCAGCAGCCCAAGAAAGGGACTAGCGGGGGGTAGCTCCTACAATGAGCAGTTCTTC
clone_size: .
j_call: TRBJ2-1
d_call: TRBD2
v_call: TRBV7-6

cdr3_aa: CASSFANRVDEQFF
cdr3_nt: TGTGCCAGCAGTTTTGCGAACAGGGTGGATGAGCAGTTCTTC
clone_size: .
j_call: TRBJ2-1
d_call: .
v_call: TRBV27

cdr3_aa: CASSFIGTGHEQYF
cdr3_nt: TGTGCCAGCAGCTTTATCGGGACAGGGCACGAGCAGTACTTC
clone_size: .
j_call: TRBJ2-7
d_call: TRBD1
v_call: TRBV7-9